The source of this TCR beta chain is a study of human T cells and chemical hapten exposure. Turning to the study itself: Epicutaneous patch tests delivered 0.01% DPC to the upper back, with evaluation at 6 days. Study-level results: Expanded TCRs produced significantly more large CDR3 similarity clusters than controls did. There was no change with DPC sensitization in TCRs above 1 in 1000 frequency.

Described time point: pre-sensitization, week 0. Described treatment: therapeutic diphenylcyclopropenone sensitization with weekly scalp DPC. The CDR3 has 13 residues. J lost 3 bases, V lost 10 bases, and 6 bases had no gene match. The V gene's germline CDR1 is MNHNY and CDR2 SVGAGI (reference sequence). This clonotype was picked up a small number of times. Its antigen is not known. MiXCR, applied by TCRdb to the RACE reads, yields one record per CDR3 protein. The sample has 300,000 to 450,000 distinct CDR3 sequences; around 5.5% are singletons. V and J are TRBV6-6 and TRBJ2-5; 9 positions agree with TRBD1. The sequencing used whole blood, collected in connection with sensitization to the hapten diphenylcyclopropenone (DPC). This TCR was recovered from a woman aged 18-35 years with alopecia areata. Some clones in this sample may be carry-over from other donors' samples. Here the CDR3 reads CATSGQGKETQYF. The CDR3 nucleotides read TGTGCCACATCGGGACAGGGTAAAGAGACCCAGTACTTC.